This TCR beta chain was sequenced during a study of blood T cell repertoires in COVID-19. Study as a whole: Acute-phase and convalescent COVID-19 samples originated in the United States, Italy and Spain. Sample material is recorded as cDNA or gDNA derived from T cells, B-cell-depleted T cells, or PBMCs.

Per the original methods: How many nucleated cells were present was estimated from reference gene primer amplification. TCRdb's copy holds only in-frame clones and misses some; the assay was immunoSEQ multiplex PCR. V and J calls and clone size are those listed in that table; D and trimming were worked out from the DNA. The sample shows 55,000 to 75,000 clones, roughly three quarters of them seen only once. The V gene lost 5 bases and the J gene lost 3 bases, with 26 bases spanning the gap. CDR3 size: 19 residues. Germline loops: CDR1 MGHRA, CDR2 YSYEKL. This clone has more than one count but fewer than ten.

Sequences were obtained from peripheral blood. This receptor was obtained from a man older than 75 with acute or convalescent COVID-19. This chain connects TRBV4-1 to TRBJ2-1; possibly TRBD2 for D (6 bases). In DNA form, the CDR3 reads TGCGCCAGCAGCGCTCCCCGGGACTTCCCTCTTTCCCGCTACAATGAGCAGTTCTTC. Amino acid sequence: CASSAPRDFPLSRYNEQFF.